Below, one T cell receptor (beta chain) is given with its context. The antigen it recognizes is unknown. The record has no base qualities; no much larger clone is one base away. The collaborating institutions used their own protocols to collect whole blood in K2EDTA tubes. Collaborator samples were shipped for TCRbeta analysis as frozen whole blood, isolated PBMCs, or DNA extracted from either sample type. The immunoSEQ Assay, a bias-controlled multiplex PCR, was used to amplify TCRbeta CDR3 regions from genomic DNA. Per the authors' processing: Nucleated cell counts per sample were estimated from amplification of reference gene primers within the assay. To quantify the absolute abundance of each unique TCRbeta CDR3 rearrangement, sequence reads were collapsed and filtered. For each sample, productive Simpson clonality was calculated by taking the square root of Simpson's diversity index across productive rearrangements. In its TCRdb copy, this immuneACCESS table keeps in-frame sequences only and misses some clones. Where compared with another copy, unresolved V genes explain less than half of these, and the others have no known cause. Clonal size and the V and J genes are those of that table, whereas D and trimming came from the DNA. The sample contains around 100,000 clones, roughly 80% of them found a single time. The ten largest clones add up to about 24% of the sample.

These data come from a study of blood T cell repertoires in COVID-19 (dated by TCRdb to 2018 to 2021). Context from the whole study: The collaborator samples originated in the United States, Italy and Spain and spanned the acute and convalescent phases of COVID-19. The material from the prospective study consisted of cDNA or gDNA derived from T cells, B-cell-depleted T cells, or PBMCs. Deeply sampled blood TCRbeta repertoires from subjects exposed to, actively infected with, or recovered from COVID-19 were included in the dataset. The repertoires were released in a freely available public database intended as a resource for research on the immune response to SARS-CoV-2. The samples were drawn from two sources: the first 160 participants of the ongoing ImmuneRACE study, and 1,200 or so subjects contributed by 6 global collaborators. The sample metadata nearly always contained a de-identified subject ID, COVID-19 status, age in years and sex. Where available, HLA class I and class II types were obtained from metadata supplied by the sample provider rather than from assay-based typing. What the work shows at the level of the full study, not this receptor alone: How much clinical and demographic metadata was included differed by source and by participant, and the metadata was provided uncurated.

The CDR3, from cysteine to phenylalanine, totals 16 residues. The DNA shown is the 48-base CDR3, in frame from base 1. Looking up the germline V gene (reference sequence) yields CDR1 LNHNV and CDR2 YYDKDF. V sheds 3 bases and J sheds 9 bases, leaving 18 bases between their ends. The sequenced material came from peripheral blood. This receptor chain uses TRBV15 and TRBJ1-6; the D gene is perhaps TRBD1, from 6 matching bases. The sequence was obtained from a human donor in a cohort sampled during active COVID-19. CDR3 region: CATSRDSARWGSPLHF. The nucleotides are TGTGCCACCAGCAGGGACAGCGCCCGGTGGGGTTCACCCCTCCACTTT.